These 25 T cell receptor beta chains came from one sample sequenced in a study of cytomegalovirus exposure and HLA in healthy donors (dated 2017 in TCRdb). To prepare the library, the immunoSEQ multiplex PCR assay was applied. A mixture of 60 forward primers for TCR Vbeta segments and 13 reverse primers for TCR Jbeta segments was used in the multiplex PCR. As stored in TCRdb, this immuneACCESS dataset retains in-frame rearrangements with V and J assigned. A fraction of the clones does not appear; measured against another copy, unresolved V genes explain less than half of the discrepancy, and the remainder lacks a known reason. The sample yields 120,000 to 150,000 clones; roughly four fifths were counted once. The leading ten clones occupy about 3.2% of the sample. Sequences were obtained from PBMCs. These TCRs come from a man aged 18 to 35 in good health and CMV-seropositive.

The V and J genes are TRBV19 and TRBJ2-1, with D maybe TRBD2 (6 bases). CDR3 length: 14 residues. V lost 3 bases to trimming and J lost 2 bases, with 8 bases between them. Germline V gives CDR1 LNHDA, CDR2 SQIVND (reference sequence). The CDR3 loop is CASSMDYTYNEQFF. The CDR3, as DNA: TGTGCCAGTAGTATGGACTACACCTACAATGAGCAGTTCTTC.

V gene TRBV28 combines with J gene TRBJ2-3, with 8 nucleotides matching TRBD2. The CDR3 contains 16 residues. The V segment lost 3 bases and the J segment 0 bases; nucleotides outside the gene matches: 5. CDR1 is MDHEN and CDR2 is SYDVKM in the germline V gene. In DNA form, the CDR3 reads TGTGCCAGCAGTTTGTTAGCGGGACTTAGCACAGATACGCAGTATTTT. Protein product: CASSLLAGLSTDTQYF.

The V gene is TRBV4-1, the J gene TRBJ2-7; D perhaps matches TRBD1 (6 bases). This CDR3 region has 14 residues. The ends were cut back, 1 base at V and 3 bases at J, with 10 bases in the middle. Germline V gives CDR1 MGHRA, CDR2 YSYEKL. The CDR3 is CASSQGRGSYEQYF. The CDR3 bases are TGCGCCAGCAGCCAAGGTAGGGGGAGCTACGAGCAGTACTTC.

In nucleotides, the CDR3 is TGCAGCGTAGTCTTAGTTCACTCTAACACCGGGGAGCTGTTTTTT. Its protein product is CSVVLVHSNTGELFF. V usage is TRBV29-1 and J usage is TRBJ2-2; D is uncertain. V was trimmed by 6 bases and J by 2 bases, leaving 16 bases between them. The length of the CDR3 is 15 residues. CDR1 SQVTM and CDR2 ANQGSEA come from the germline V gene.

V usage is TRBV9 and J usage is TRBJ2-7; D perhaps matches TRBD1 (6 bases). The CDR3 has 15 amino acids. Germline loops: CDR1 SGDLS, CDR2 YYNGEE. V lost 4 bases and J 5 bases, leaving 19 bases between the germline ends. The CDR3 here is CASSSPGTTPHEQYF. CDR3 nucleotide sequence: TGTGCCAGCAGCTCCCCAGGGACAACTCCCCACGAGCAGTACTTC.

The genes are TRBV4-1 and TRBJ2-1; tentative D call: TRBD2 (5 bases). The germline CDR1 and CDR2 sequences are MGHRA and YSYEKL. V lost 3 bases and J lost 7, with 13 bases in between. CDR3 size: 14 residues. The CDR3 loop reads CASSQTGRGNEQFF. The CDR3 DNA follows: TGCGCCAGCAGCCAGACCGGTCGGGGAAATGAGCAGTTCTTC.

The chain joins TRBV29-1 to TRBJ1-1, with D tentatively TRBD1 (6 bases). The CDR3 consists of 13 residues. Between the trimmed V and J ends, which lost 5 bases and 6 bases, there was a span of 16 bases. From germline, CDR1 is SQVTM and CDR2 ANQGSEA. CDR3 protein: CSVSDRSNAEAFF. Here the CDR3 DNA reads TGCAGCGTTTCCGACAGGAGTAACGCTGAAGCTTTCTTT.

In DNA form, the CDR3 reads TGTGCCAGCAGTGAACTCAGGAACACTGAAGCTTTCTTT. The encoded protein is CASSELRNTEAFF. The V and J genes are TRBV6-1 and TRBJ1-1, with D unresolved. The CDR3 totals 13 residues. The germline V gene has CDR1 MNHNS and CDR2 SASEGT. Between the trimmed V and J ends, which lost 2 bases and 1 base, there was a span of 5 bases.

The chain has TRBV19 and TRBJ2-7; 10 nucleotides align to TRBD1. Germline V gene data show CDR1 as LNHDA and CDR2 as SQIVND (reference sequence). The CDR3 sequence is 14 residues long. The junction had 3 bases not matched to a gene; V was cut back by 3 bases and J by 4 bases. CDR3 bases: TGTGCCAGTAGTATGACAGGGGGCTCGTACGAGCAGTACTTC. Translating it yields CASSMTGGSYEQYF.

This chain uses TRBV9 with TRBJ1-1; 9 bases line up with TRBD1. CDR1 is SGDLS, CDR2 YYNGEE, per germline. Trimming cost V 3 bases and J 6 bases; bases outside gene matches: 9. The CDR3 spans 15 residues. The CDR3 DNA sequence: TGTGCCAGCAGCGATATGACAGGGGGAGGATCTGAAGCTTTCTTT. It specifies CASSDMTGGGSEAFF.

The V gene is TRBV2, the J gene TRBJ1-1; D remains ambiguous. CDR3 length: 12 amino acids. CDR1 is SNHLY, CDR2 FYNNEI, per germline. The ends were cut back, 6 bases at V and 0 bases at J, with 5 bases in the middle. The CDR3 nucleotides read TGTGCCAGCAGAACAGTGAACACTGAAGCTTTCTTT. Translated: CASRTVNTEAFF. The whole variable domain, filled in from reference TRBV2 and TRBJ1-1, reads EPEVTQTPSHQVTQMGQEVILRCVPISNHLYFYWYRQILGQKVEFLVSFYNNEISEKSEIFDDQFSVERPDGSNFTLKIRSTKLEDSAMYFCASRTVNTEAFFGQGTRLTVV.

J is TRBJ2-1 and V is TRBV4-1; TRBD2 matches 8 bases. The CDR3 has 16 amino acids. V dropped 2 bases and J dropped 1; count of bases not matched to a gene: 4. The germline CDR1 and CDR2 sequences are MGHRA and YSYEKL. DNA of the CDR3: TGCGCCAGCAGCCAATCCGGGACTAGTTCCTACAATGAGCAGTTCTTC. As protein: CASSQSGTSSYNEQFF.

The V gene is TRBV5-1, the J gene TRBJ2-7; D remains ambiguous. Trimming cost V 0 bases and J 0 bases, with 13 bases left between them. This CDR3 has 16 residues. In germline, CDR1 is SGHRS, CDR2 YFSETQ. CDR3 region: CASSLVADSSSYEQYF. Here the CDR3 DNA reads TGCGCCAGCAGCTTGGTTGCCGACTCAAGCTCCTACGAGCAGTACTTC.

As DNA, the CDR3 is TGTGCCAGCAGTTACCAGGGATCTGGCGGGGAGCTGTTTTTT. Amino acids: CASSYQGSGGELFF. The genes are TRBV27 and TRBJ2-2; D perhaps matches TRBD1 (5 bases). Trimming cost V 4 bases and J 7 bases, with 13 bases left between them. Per the germline V gene, CDR1 is MNHEY and CDR2 is SMNVEV (reference sequence). The CDR3 length is 14 residues.

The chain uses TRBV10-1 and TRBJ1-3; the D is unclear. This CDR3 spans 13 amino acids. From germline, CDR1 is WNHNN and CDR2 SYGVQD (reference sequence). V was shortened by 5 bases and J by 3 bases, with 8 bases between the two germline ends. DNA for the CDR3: TGCGCCAGCAGTTTGACGGGTGGAAACACCATATATTTT. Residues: CASSLTGGNTIYF.

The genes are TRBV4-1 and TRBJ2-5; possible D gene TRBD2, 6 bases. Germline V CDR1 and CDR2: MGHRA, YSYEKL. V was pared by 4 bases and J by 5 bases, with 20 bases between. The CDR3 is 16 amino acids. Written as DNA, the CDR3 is TGCGCCAGCAGCCCATATGGCGGGACCCTAGGGGAGACCCAGTACTTC. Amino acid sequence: CASSPYGGTLGETQYF.

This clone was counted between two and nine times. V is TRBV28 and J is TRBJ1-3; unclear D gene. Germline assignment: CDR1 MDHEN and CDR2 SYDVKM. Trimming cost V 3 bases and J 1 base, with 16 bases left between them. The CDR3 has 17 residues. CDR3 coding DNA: TGTGCCAGCAGTTTTGGTCACTCGCTTTATTCTGGAAACACCATATATTTT. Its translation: CASSFGHSLYSGNTIYF.

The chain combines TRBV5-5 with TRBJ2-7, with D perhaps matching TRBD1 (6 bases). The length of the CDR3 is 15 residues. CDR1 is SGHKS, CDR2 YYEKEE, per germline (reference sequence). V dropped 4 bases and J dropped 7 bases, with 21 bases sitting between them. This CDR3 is CASSPAGTNWGEQYF. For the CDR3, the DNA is TGTGCCAGCAGCCCTGCCGGGACAAACTGGGGAGAGCAGTACTTC.

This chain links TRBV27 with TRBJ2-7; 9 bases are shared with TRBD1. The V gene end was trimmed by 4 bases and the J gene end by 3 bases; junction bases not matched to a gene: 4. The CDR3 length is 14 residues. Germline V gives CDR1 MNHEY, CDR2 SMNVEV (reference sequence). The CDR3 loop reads CASSSGTGYYEQYF. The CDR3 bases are TGTGCCAGCAGTTCAGGGACAGGGTACTACGAGCAGTACTTC.

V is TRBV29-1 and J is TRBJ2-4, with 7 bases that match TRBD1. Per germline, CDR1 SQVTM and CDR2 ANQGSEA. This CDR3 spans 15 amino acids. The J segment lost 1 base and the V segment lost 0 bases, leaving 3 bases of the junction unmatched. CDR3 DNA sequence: TGCAGCGTTGAAGAAACGACAGGGGCCAAAAACATTCAGTACTTC. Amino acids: CSVEETTGAKNIQYF.

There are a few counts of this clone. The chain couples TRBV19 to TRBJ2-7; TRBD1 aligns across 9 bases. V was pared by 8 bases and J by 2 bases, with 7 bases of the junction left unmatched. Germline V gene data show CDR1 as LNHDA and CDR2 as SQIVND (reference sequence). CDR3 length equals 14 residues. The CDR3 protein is CASGKRTGAYEQYF. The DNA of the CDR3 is TGTGCCAGTGGTAAAAGGACAGGGGCCTACGAGCAGTACTTC. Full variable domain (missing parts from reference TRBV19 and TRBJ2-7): DGGITQSPKYLFRKEGQNVTLSCEQNLNHDAMYWYRQDPGQGLRLIYYSQIVNDFQKGDIAEGYSVSREKKESFPLTVTSAQKNPTAFYLCASGKRTGAYEQYFGPGTRLTVT.

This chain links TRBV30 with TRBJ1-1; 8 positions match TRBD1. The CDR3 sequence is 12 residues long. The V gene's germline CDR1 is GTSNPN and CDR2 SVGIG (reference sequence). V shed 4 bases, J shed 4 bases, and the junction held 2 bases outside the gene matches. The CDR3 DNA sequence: TGTGCCTGGAACAGGGGGAGCACTGAAGCTTTCTTT. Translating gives CAWNRGSTEAFF.

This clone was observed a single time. The CDR3 sequence: CASSLAPRDRGLHEQYF. CDR3 bases: TGCGCCAGCAGCTTGGCCCCAAGAGACAGGGGTCTCCACGAGCAGTACTTC. The genes are TRBV5-1 and TRBJ2-7, with 8 bases identical to TRBD1. Germline V CDR1 and CDR2: SGHRS, YFSETQ. The CDR3 has 17 residues. With V trimmed by 0 bases and J by 5 bases, 13 bases remained unmatched.

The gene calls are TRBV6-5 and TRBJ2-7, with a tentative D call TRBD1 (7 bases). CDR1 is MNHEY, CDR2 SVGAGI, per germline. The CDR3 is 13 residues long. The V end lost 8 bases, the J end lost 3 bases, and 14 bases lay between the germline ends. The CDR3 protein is CASGGQEGYEQYF. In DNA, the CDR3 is TGTGCCAGCGGAGGACAGGAGGGCTACGAGCAGTACTTC.

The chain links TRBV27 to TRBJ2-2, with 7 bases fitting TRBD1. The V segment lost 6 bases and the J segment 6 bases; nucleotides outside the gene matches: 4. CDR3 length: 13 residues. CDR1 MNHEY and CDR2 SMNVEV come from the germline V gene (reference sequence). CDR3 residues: CASSLQGAGELFF. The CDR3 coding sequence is TGTGCCAGCAGCCTTCAGGGGGCCGGGGAGCTGTTTTTT.